Following are 28 T cell receptor beta chains from one sample sequenced in a study of technical replicates of blood from a handful of donors. Using immunoSEQ multiplex PCR, the repertoire was profiled, and TCRdb retains in-frame clones only, with some absent. Of about 83,000 clones in the sample, approximately 92% were seen once. What was sequenced was T cells isolated from PBMCs. Receptors originate from a human donor in good health.

The chain uses TRBV6-1 and TRBJ2-7; 9 bases are a match to TRBD1. This CDR3 contains 14 residues. The V segment lost 10 bases and the J segment 2 bases; nucleotides outside the gene matches: 9. In germline, CDR1 is MNHNS, CDR2 SASEGT. This CDR3 reads CATFTGGAPYEQYF. The CDR3 DNA sequence: TGTGCCACCTTCACAGGGGGCGCCCCCTACGAGCAGTACTTC.

The gene calls are TRBV19 and TRBJ2-5; 9 bases match TRBD2. Unmatched junction bases numbered 11, after V lost 9 bases and J lost 3 bases. Germline assignment: CDR1 LNHDA and CDR2 SQIVND (reference sequence). This CDR3 comprises 15 residues. CDR3: CASGSGGRAEETQYF. The CDR3 DNA sequence: TGTGCCAGCGGCTCCGGCGGGAGGGCCGAAGAGACCCAGTACTTC.

The chain employs TRBV4-1 and TRBJ2-2; the D is unclear. The CDR3 is 13 amino acids. Germline CDR1 MGHRA, CDR2 YSYEKL. V was clipped by 8 bases and J by 4 bases, with 11 bases between them. The CDR3 DNA is TGCGCCAGCGTCTCCTGGCCCACCGGGGAGCTGTTTTTT. Translating it yields CASVSWPTGELFF.

The chain joins TRBV5-4 to TRBJ2-3, with 10 bases that match TRBD1. In germline, CDR1 is SGHNT, CDR2 YYREEE (reference sequence). V was clipped by 4 bases and J by 4 bases; unmatched bases: 12. CDR3 length: 17 amino acids. CDR3 bases: TGTGCCAGCAGCCCCTACATTCCGGGGACAGGGGCAGATACGCAGTATTTT. Translating gives CASSPYIPGTGADTQYF.

This clone was counted once. This chain joins TRBV9 and TRBJ2-3; 8 bases line up with TRBD2. The V segment lost 4 bases and the J segment 3 bases; nucleotides outside the gene matches: 13. Germline V gene data show CDR1 as SGDLS and CDR2 as YYNGEE. The CDR3 has 17 amino acids. The CDR3 coding sequence is TGTGCCAGCAGCCTTAAAGCGGGGGCGACTAGGACAGATACGCAGTATTTT. Translation gives CASSLKAGATRTDTQYF.

The rearrangement links TRBV7-9 to TRBJ1-3; 9 positions match TRBD1. J lost 2 bases, V lost 0 bases, and 2 bases had no gene match. CDR3 length equals 16 residues. Germline V CDR1 and CDR2: SEHNR, FQNEAQ (reference sequence). Here the CDR3 DNA reads TGTGCCAGCAGCTTAGCTGACAGGGGGACTGGAAACACCATATATTTT. It encodes CASSLADRGTGNTIYF. The complete variable domain, with remaining parts taken from reference TRBV7-9 and TRBJ1-3, reads DTGVSQNPRHKITKRGQNVTFRCDPISEHNRLYWYRQTLGQGPEFLTYFQNEAQLEKSRLLSDRFSAERPKGSFSTLEIQRTEQGDSAMYLCASSLADRGTGNTIYFGEGSWLTVV.

Only one count was recorded for this clone. CDR3 bases: TGCGCCAGCAGTTTATTGGACGGGAGGGCCGCAGATACGCAGTATTTT. Protein product: CASSLLDGRAADTQYF. The chain links TRBV5-1 to TRBJ2-3; the match to TRBD2 covers 8 bases. The J segment lost 4 bases and the V segment lost 5 bases, leaving 12 bases of the junction unmatched. This CDR3 spans 16 amino acids. From germline, CDR1 is SGHRS and CDR2 YFSETQ.

CDR3 bases: TGTGCCAGCAGTCTCCGGGGGGACAACTATGGCTACACCTTC. It yields the protein CASSLRGDNYGYTF. The chain has TRBV28 and TRBJ1-2, with a possible D match to TRBD1 (5 bases). Germline lookup yields CDR1 MDHEN and CDR2 SYDVKM. The V gene lost 5 bases and the J gene lost 2 bases, with 12 bases spanning the gap. The CDR3 consists of 14 residues.

The rearrangement links TRBV5-1 to TRBJ1-2; D call uncertain. Germline V lookup: CDR1 SGHRS, CDR2 YFSETQ. Trimming stripped 5 bases from V and 4 bases from J, with 12 bases between. The CDR3 has 13 amino acids. This chain's CDR3 is CASRGGAGYGYTF. The CDR3 DNA is TGCGCCAGCAGAGGTGGCGCAGGCTATGGCTACACCTTC.

This clone appeared a few times. The CDR3 loop is CASSLGASGTLNTEAFF. CDR3 DNA sequence: TGTGCCAGCAGCTTAGGCGCCTCGGGAACGTTGAACACTGAAGCTTTCTTT. The V gene is TRBV7-9, the J gene TRBJ1-1; the D is unclear. The CDR3 covers 17 residues. V was shortened by 1 base and J by 0 bases, with 15 bases between the two germline ends. Germline V gene data show CDR1 as SEHNR and CDR2 as FQNEAQ (reference sequence). The complete variable domain, with remaining parts taken from reference TRBV7-9 and TRBJ1-1, reads DTGVSQNPRHKITKRGQNVTFRCDPISEHNRLYWYRQTLGQGPEFLTYFQNEAQLEKSRLLSDRFSAERPKGSFSTLEIQRTEQGDSAMYLCASSLGASGTLNTEAFFGQGTRLTVV.

This chain joins TRBV27 and TRBJ2-7; D gene ambiguous. The CDR3 has 13 amino acids. Trimming took 2 bases from V and 3 from J, leaving 8 bases between them. Germline V CDR1 and CDR2: MNHEY, SMNVEV (reference sequence). As DNA, the CDR3 is TGTGCCAGCAGTTTAGGCGGAGACTACGAGCAGTACTTC. Amino acid sequence: CASSLGGDYEQYF.

V is TRBV9 and J is TRBJ2-7; D remains unclear. The germline V gene has CDR1 SGDLS and CDR2 YYNGEE. The CDR3 loop spans 11 amino acids. The V end lost 7 bases, the J end lost 3 bases, and 8 bases lay between the germline ends. Written as DNA, the CDR3 is TGTGCCAGCGGTACAGTCTACGAGCAGTACTTC. This gives the protein CASGTVYEQYF.

The gene calls are TRBV6-6 and TRBJ2-3, with D possibly being TRBD2 (6 bases). Germline loops: CDR1 MNHNY, CDR2 SVGAGI (reference sequence). This CDR3 comprises 16 residues. The V end was cut by 4 bases, the J end by 3 bases, with 17 bases between. The CDR3 bases are TGTGCCAGCAGTTTGGGGCATGGAGGGGCAACAGATACGCAGTATTTT. Protein product: CASSLGHGGATDTQYF.

The chain joins TRBV10-3 to TRBJ1-3, with D unresolved. Germline values: CDR1 ENHRY, CDR2 SYGVKD. V was trimmed by 0 bases and J by 0 bases, leaving 9 bases between them. This CDR3 contains 16 residues. Here the CDR3 reads CAISESWENSGNTIYF. The CDR3 region has the DNA TGTGCCATCAGTGAGTCGTGGGAGAACTCTGGAAACACCATATATTTT.

The chain has TRBV6-4 and TRBJ2-7, with D uncertain. Germline V gene sequence: CDR1 MRHNA, CDR2 SNTAGT. The CDR3 is made up of 9 amino acids. Trimming cost V 10 bases and J 5 bases, with 6 bases left between them. As DNA, the CDR3 is TGTGCCACGCCGGACGAGCAGTACTTC. Its translation is CATPDEQYF.

As regards this clone: The sample has other DNA sequences that encode this CDR3 too. CDR3 nucleotides: TGCGCCAGCAGCTTGGGCAGCTCTGGAAACACCATATATTTT. Translated, it gives CASSLGSSGNTIYF. V and J are TRBV5-1 and TRBJ1-3; D not resolved. The CDR3 is made up of 14 amino acids. Trimming pared 0 bases from V and 0 bases from J, leaving 4 bases between. Looked up from germline, CDR1 is SGHRS and CDR2 is YFSETQ.

This clone showed up just a few times. V gene TRBV2 combines with J gene TRBJ1-5; no firm D call. V shed 8 bases and J shed 2 bases, with 10 bases lying between them. Germline CDR1 reads SNHLY; CDR2 reads FYNNEI. The CDR3 is 13 residues long. CDR3 sequence reads: CASLLRGNQPQHF. The CDR3 region has the DNA TGTGCCAGCCTTTTACGGGGCAATCAGCCCCAGCATTTT.

The chain combines TRBV5-1 with TRBJ2-5; no definite D call. This CDR3 region has 12 residues. Trimming shortened V by 3 bases and J by 5 bases, and 8 bases separated the two germline ends. Germline V gene lookup returns CDR1 SGHRS and CDR2 YFSETQ. For the CDR3, the DNA is TGCGCCAGCAGCTCCCAACGGGAGACCCAGTACTTC. It translates to CASSSQRETQYF.

This clone has just a few counts. This chain joins TRBV4-2 and TRBJ1-1; weak D call: TRBD1 (5 bases). V was cut by 0 bases and J by 1 base, with 6 bases left in between. The CDR3 runs to 14 residues. Germline V lookup: CDR1 LGHNA, CDR2 YNFKEQ. The CDR3 loop reads CASSQDGGNTEAFF. CDR3 in DNA: TGTGCCAGCAGCCAAGACGGGGGGAACACTGAAGCTTTCTTT.

This clone was detected once. The chain employs TRBV25-1 and TRBJ1-6; D uncertain. Germline V gene lookup returns CDR1 MGHDK and CDR2 SYGVNS. The length of the CDR3 is 12 residues. The V gene lost 4 bases and the J gene lost 14 bases, with 12 bases spanning the gap. CDR3 nucleotide sequence: TGTGCCAGCAGTGCCTTTAATTCGGCCCTCCACTTT. Translated: CASSAFNSALHF. The full variable domain, in which reference TRBV25-1 and TRBJ1-6 provide the parts outside the CDR3, is EADIYQTPRYLVIGTGKKITLECSQTMGHDKMYWYQQDPGMELHLIHYSYGVNSTEKGDLSSESTVSRIRTEHFPLTLESARPSHTSQYLCASSAFNSALHFGNGTRLTVT.

The V call is TRBV4-1, the J call TRBJ2-7, with TRBD2 identical over 7 bases. The germline V gene has CDR1 MGHRA and CDR2 YSYEKL. The CDR3 consists of 15 residues. With V trimmed by 4 bases and J by 2 bases, 8 bases remained unmatched. The CDR3 loop reads CASSPSGVGAYEQYF. CDR3 DNA sequence: TGCGCCAGCAGCCCCAGCGGGGTTGGAGCCTACGAGCAGTACTTC.

The CDR3 region has the DNA TGCGCCAGCAGCCCGCTCCCCGGACAGGGAACCGGGGAGCTGTTTTTT. Translation gives CASSPLPGQGTGELFF. This chain uses TRBV4-1 with TRBJ2-2, with 8 bases identical to TRBD1. J lost 5 bases, V lost 4 bases, and 9 bases had no gene match. Germline V gives CDR1 MGHRA, CDR2 YSYEKL. The CDR3 covers 16 residues.

The chain combines TRBV7-9 with TRBJ1-1; D call uncertain. The V gene's germline CDR1 is SEHNR and CDR2 FQNEAQ (reference sequence). The CDR3 is 12 residues long. Between the trimmed V and J ends, which lost 5 bases and 0 bases, there was a span of 4 bases. CDR3: CASSQMNTEAFF. CDR3 sequence (DNA): TGTGCCAGCAGCCAGATGAACACTGAAGCTTTCTTT.

The V call is TRBV4-1, the J call TRBJ2-2; D may be TRBD1 (5 bases). This CDR3 has 17 amino acids. In germline, CDR1 is MGHRA, CDR2 YSYEKL. With 4 bases removed from V and 6 bases from J, the gap between germline ends came to 21 bases. CDR3 sequence (DNA): TGCGCCAGCAGCCCCCTTCGAGGCAGGGCTTTGGCCGGGGAGCTGTTTTTT. The encoded protein is CASSPLRGRALAGELFF.

This chain joins TRBV28 and TRBJ1-1, with 7 bases identical to TRBD1. The CDR3 is made up of 14 amino acids. Per germline, CDR1 MDHEN and CDR2 SYDVKM. V gave up 9 bases and J gave up 1 base; unmatched junction bases: 8. CDR3 protein: CASVARGQNTEAFF. CDR3 DNA sequence: TGTGCCAGTGTGGCGAGGGGGCAGAACACTGAAGCTTTCTTT.

The V and J genes are TRBV6-1 and TRBJ2-3; tentative D call: TRBD2 (5 bases). The CDR3 covers 14 residues. CDR1 MNHNS and CDR2 SASEGT come from the germline V gene. The germline V and J ends were trimmed by 4 bases and 2 bases, with 10 bases remaining between them. The CDR3 protein is CASSGGGLTDTQYF. The DNA for the CDR3 is TGTGCCAGCAGTGGTGGCGGACTCACAGATACGCAGTATTTT.

This clone was seen just once. The chain has TRBV4-1 and TRBJ1-6; 7 bases agree with TRBD1. The V gene's germline CDR1 is MGHRA and CDR2 YSYEKL. The CDR3 spans 17 residues. The V segment lost 1 base and the J segment 7 bases; nucleotides outside the gene matches: 10. The CDR3 coding sequence is TGCGCCAGCAGCCAAGCCCACCGGACAGGATTAAATTCACCCCTCCACTTT. Protein sequence: CASSQAHRTGLNSPLHF.

The genes are TRBV19 and TRBJ1-1; the D is unclear. This CDR3 is 15 amino acids long. V was clipped by 5 bases and J by 1 base, with 14 bases between them. The germline V gene encodes CDR1 LNHDA and CDR2 SQIVND (reference sequence). Here the CDR3 DNA reads TGTGCCAGTAGTCCGGAGGGAATGGCGAACACTGAAGCTTTCTTT. Translating it yields CASSPEGMANTEAFF.